A single T cell receptor beta chain is shown here with its context. This record comes from a study of blood T cell repertoires in COVID-19. Only in-frame clones appear in the TCRdb table, and some are missing; sequencing was by immunoSEQ multiplex PCR. Here the sample spans about 200,000 clones, about four fifths being singletons. This CDR3 has 17 residues. V was shortened by 5 bases and J by 5 bases, with 19 bases between the two germline ends. Germline lookup yields CDR1 MDHEN and CDR2 SYDVKM. V usage is TRBV28 and J usage is TRBJ1-6; no firm D call. The sequenced sample was peripheral blood. The origin of this receptor is a woman aged 45-65 years with active or convalescent COVID-19. CDR3 nucleotide sequence: TGTGCCAGCAGTCTAGGACTTATCGCCCCTAATAATTCACCCCTCCACTTT. As protein: CASSLGLIAPNNSPLHF.